A single T cell receptor (beta chain) is shown here with its context. These data originate in a study of blood T cell repertoires in COVID-19. Libraries were prepared by immunoSEQ multiplex PCR; TCRdb keeps only in-frame clonotypes and omits some of them. The sample consists of over 20,000 clones, roughly 92% of them appearing once. The CDR3 loop spans 14 amino acids. Germline lookup yields CDR1 LNHDA and CDR2 SQIVND (reference sequence). Trimming cost V 3 bases and J 0 bases, with 6 bases left between them. Sample: peripheral blood. The chain carries TRBV19 and TRBJ1-3; D is uncertain. The clonotype comes from a human donor in a cohort sampled during active COVID-19. The CDR3 loop reads CASSITVSGNTIYF. CDR3 coding DNA: TGTGCCAGTAGTATCACGGTCTCTGGAAACACCATATATTTT. Looking up the rest from reference TRBV19 and TRBJ1-3 gives the full variable domain: DGGITQSPKYLFRKEGQNVTLSCEQNLNHDAMYWYRQDPGQGLRLIYYSQIVNDFQKGDIAEGYSVSREKKESFPLTVTSAQKNPTAFYLCASSITVSGNTIYFGEGSWLTVV.